These T cell receptor beta chains were read from a single sample in a study of spatial heterogeneity in lung cancer. TCRdb reprocessed the 5' RACE reads via MiXCR and lists one record per CDR3 protein. The sample consists of roughly 91,000 distinct CDR3 sequences, 15% to 25% of them appearing once. This material consisted of PBMCs, taken at surgery. The receptors stem from a male donor with early-stage non-small cell lung cancer. The CDR3 runs from the conserved cysteine through the conserved F or W. A D gene is named only where the DNA matches it firmly. Clone size is shown for a subset of rows, as once, few, many or a class of expanded clone.

cdr3_aa cdr3_nt v_call clone_size d_call j_call
CASSLAAGATQPQHF TGTGCCAGCAGCTTAGCCGCAGGGGCGACTCAGCCCCAGCATTTT TRBV7-2 many - TRBJ1-5
CASNGGGSGLRRYNEQFF TGTGCCAGCAATGGAGGCGGGAGTGGACTCAGGAGATACAATGAGCAGTTCTTC TRBV27 many TRBD2 TRBJ2-1
CASSLTGLGLTGELFF TGTGCCAGCAGCTTAACCGGGTTAGGGCTCACCGGGGAGCTGTTTTTT TRBV7-3 few - TRBJ2-2
CASSPPGHVGETQYF TGTGCCAGCAGCCCTCCGGGACATGTGGGAGAGACCCAGTACTTC TRBV11-2 few - TRBJ2-5
CACRDWEPEAFF TGTGCCTGCAGGGACTGGGAACCTGAAGCTTTCTTT TRBV6-2/TRBV6-3 few - TRBJ1-1
CASSQDIGQLSSYEQYF TGTGCCAGCAGCCAAGATATAGGGCAGCTTAGCTCCTACGAGCAGTACTTC TRBV4-2 - - TRBJ2-7
CAISSPKSYNEQFF TGTGCCATCAGTTCCCCGAAGTCCTACAATGAGCAGTTCTTC TRBV10-3 few - TRBJ2-1
CASSFTSGAGFGEQFF TGCGCCAGCAGCTTCACTAGCGGGGCCGGGTTTGGCGAGCAGTTCTTC TRBV5-1 few TRBD2 TRBJ2-1
CASTGNYGYTF TGTGCCAGCACAGGGAACTATGGCTACACCTTC TRBV28 - - TRBJ1-2
CAPDTGTDYGYTF TGCGCCCCTGACACCGGGACGGACTATGGCTACACCTTC TRBV6-5 - - TRBJ1-2
CASSLGLADHNEQFF TGTGCCAGCAGCTTAGGACTAGCGGACCACAATGAGCAGTTCTTC TRBV7-2 few TRBD2 TRBJ2-1
CSAPIGTSRYNEQFF TGCAGTGCCCCCATAGGTACTAGTCGTTACAATGAGCAGTTCTTC TRBV20-1 few - TRBJ2-1
CASSFGLAGYNEQFF TGTGCCAGCAGCTTCGGACTAGCGGGATACAATGAGCAGTTCTTC TRBV5-4 - TRBD2 TRBJ2-1
CSVGQGRGEKLFF TGCAGCGTCGGACAGGGGCGGGGTGAAAAACTGTTTTTT TRBV29-1 medium-sized TRBD1 TRBJ1-4
CSVGGDSNQPQHF TGCAGCGTTGGGGGGGATAGCAATCAGCCCCAGCATTTT TRBV29-1 many - TRBJ1-5
CASSLLAGGHYNEQFF TGTGCCAGCAGCTTACTAGCGGGGGGGCACTACAATGAGCAGTTCTTC TRBV5-4 many TRBD2 TRBJ2-1
CASSRISTDTQYF TGTGCCAGCAGCCGGATAAGCACAGATACGCAGTATTTT TRBV6-5 many - TRBJ2-3
CSARDPGGPQGNTGELFF TGCAGTGCTAGAGATCCGGGAGGGCCCCAGGGGAACACCGGGGAGCTGTTTTTT TRBV20-1 - TRBD2 TRBJ2-2
CSVGVLAGGRTGELFF TGCAGCGTTGGGGTATTAGCGGGAGGACGAACCGGGGAGCTGTTTTTT TRBV29-1 many TRBD2 TRBJ2-2
CASSVAGPGRGRNEQFF TGTGCCAGCAGCGTAGCTGGACCGGGACGAGGGAGGAATGAGCAGTTCTTC TRBV9 - - TRBJ2-1
CASSQDLNQPQHF TGTGCCAGCAGCCAAGATCTGAATCAGCCCCAGCATTTT TRBV3-1 many - TRBJ1-5
CASSLAGSFYEQYF TGTGCCAGCAGTTTAGCCGGGTCCTTCTACGAGCAGTACTTC TRBV28 - - TRBJ2-7
CASSLDGYNEQFF TGTGCCAGCAGCTTGGACGGGTACAATGAGCAGTTCTTC TRBV5-4 few - TRBJ2-1
CASSPRDRGHGGANVLTF TGTGCCAGCAGTCCCCGGGACAGGGGGCATGGTGGGGCCAACGTCCTGACTTTC TRBV6-5 few TRBD1 TRBJ2-6
CATSKERVTGTDTQYF TGTGCCACCAGCAAGGAGCGGGTTACTGGCACAGATACGCAGTATTTT TRBV15 - - TRBJ2-3
CASSIQFGSADTQYF TGTGCCAGTAGTATCCAGTTCGGTAGCGCGGATACGCAGTATTTT TRBV19 - - TRBJ2-3
CASTRTGGFQETQYF TGTGCCAGCACTCGGACAGGGGGATTCCAAGAGACCCAGTACTTC TRBV25-1 - TRBD1 TRBJ2-5
CASSWQFPNTEAFF TGTGCCAGCAGTTGGCAGTTTCCAAACACTGAAGCTTTCTTT TRBV6-5 - - TRBJ1-1
CASSQDQGPDTEAFF TGCGCCAGCAGCCAAGATCAGGGTCCGGACACTGAAGCTTTCTTT TRBV4-3 many - TRBJ1-1
CASTRAGGTDTQYF TGTGCCAGCACCCGGGCGGGCGGCACAGATACGCAGTATTTT TRBV7-9 few - TRBJ2-3
CASSVVDRGADTQYF TGTGCCAGCAGCGTAGTAGACAGGGGGGCAGATACGCAGTATTTT TRBV9 many TRBD1 TRBJ2-3
CASSPGRTGGLDEQFF TGTGCCAGCAGCCCCGGTCGGACAGGAGGTTTGGATGAGCAGTTCTTC TRBV5-5 few TRBD1 TRBJ2-1
CASSGQGLLGGYTF TGTGCCAGCAGTGGACAGGGACTCTTAGGCGGCTACACCTTC TRBV25-1 - TRBD1 TRBJ1-2
CAWSERAISNQPQHF TGTGCCTGGAGTGAACGGGCTATTAGCAATCAGCCCCAGCATTTT TRBV30 - - TRBJ1-5
CASSIPTGHGTSSYNSPLHF TGTGCCAGTAGTATTCCGACAGGCCACGGCACAAGCTCCTATAATTCACCCCTCCACTTT TRBV19 few - TRBJ1-6
CSARDLAGLSYNEQFF TGCAGTGCTAGAGATCTGGCGGGACTCTCCTACAATGAGCAGTTCTTC TRBV20-1 few - TRBJ2-1
CASSPRSSGGATGEQFF TGTGCCAGCTCACCGCGTTCTAGCGGGGGGGCCACGGGGGAGCAGTTCTTC TRBV18 many TRBD2 TRBJ2-1
CASSHRGAGKTQYF TGTGCCAGCAGCCACCGGGGGGCTGGTAAGACCCAGTACTTC TRBV3-1 few - TRBJ2-5
CAGSPRTGLEQYF TGTGCCGGCAGCCCCCGGACAGGGCTCGAGCAGTACTTC TRBV7-9 - TRBD1 TRBJ2-7
CASSRDLFYEQYF TGTGCCAGCAGCCGAGATCTGTTCTACGAGCAGTACTTC TRBV14 - - TRBJ2-7
CASSQLSGSSTDTQYF TGTGCCAGCAGCCAACTCTCCGGCTCTAGCACAGATACGCAGTATTTT TRBV11-2 once - TRBJ2-3